The TCR beta chain described here comes from a study of Tregs in tolerant kidney transplant recipients. On this clone itself: Its cognate antigen is unknown. One junction end disagrees with the germline gene, perhaps due to a read error.

Study findings and constraints: Tregs expanded with activated donor B cells seemed most donor-specific. Biological reproducibility was not directly addressed in this study. Antigen-driven expansion was suggested because donor-specific Tregs expanded more than all Tregs in tolerant patients.

Some clones are missing from TCRdb's copy, which holds only in-frame ones; the method was immunoSEQ multiplex PCR. The data show tens of thousands of clones, with more than 85% seen just once and around 1.6% held by the top ten. Mixed chimerism was transient after nonmyeloablative marrow transplants from related graft donors. CD4+CD25+CD127- Tregs, CD4+CD25- non-Tregs, CD4 and CD8 cells were sorted. This specimen was CD4+ T cells from blood (PBMCs), taken 12 months after the transplant. This clonotype was sampled from a human patient who received a combined kidney and bone marrow transplant. Some T cells here may be from the graft donor.

The CDR3: CASSIAYGSPEQYF. The DNA of the CDR3 is TGTGCCAGCAGCATAGCGTACGGGTCGCCCGAGCAGTACTTC. The chain carries TRBV11-1 and TRBJ2-7, with D possibly matching TRBD2 (5 bases). CDR3 length equals 14 residues. Germline CDR1 is SGHAT and CDR2 is FQDESV (reference sequence). The whole variable domain, remainder taken from reference TRBV11-1 and TRBJ2-7, is EAEVAQSPRYKITEKSQAVAFWCDPISGHATLYWYRQILGQGPELLVQFQDESVVDDSQLPKDRFSAERLKGVDSTLKIQPAELGDSAMYLCASSIAYGSPEQYFGPGTRLTVT.